The present entry profiles one T cell receptor beta chain with its context. Its specificity is not known. The data belong to a study of T cells in localized non-small cell lung cancer. General observations from the study: A higher density of T cells in blood coincided with extended overall survival. Adjacent lung was found to contain a median approximately 52 of the top 100 tumor clones. T cell clonality was highest in uninvolved adjacent lung, above tumor.

This CDR3 contains 15 residues. Germline V lookup: CDR1 GTSNPN, CDR2 SVGIG (reference sequence). Trimming at V came to 2 bases and at J to 2 bases, leaving 6 bases not matched to a gene. Sequenced by immunoSEQ multiplex PCR; TCRdb stores in-frame clones only, minus some. Among tens of thousands of clones listed, 70% to 90% were seen once. This specimen consisted of peripheral blood, obtained before any cancer treatment. This TCR derives from a woman aged 35-75 years with stage I lung adenocarcinoma. The J gene is TRBJ2-3, the V gene TRBV30; 8 bases align to TRBD2. CDR3 sequence: CAWSWAGGYTDTQYF. The CDR3, as DNA: TGTGCCTGGAGTTGGGCGGGGGGCTACACAGATACGCAGTATTTT.